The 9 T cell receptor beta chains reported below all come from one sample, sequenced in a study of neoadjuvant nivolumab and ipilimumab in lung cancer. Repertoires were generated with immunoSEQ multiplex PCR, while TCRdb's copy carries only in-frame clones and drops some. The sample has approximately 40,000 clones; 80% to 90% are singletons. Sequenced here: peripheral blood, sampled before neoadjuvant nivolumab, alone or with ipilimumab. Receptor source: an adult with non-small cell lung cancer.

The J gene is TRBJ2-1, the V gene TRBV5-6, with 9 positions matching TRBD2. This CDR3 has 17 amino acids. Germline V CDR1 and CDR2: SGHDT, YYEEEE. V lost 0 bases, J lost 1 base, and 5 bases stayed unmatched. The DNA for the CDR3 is TGTGCCAGCAGCTTGGTTTCAGCGGGAGGTTCCTACAATGAGCAGTTCTTC. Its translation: CASSLVSAGGSYNEQFF.

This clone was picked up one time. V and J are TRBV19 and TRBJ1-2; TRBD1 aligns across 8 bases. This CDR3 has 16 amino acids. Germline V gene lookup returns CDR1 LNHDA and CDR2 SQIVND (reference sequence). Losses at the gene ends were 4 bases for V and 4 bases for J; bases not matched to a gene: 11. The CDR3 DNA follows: TGTGCCAGTAGTAAGGCAGGGGGCTTCGTGCTCTATGGCTACACCTTC. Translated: CASSKAGGFVLYGYTF.

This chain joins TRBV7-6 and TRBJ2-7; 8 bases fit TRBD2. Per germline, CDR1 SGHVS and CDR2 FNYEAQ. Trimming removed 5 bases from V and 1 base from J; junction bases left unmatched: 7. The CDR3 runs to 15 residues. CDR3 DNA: TGTGCCAGCAGCGCAAGCGGGAGATTATCCTACGAGCAGTACTTC. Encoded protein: CASSASGRLSYEQYF.

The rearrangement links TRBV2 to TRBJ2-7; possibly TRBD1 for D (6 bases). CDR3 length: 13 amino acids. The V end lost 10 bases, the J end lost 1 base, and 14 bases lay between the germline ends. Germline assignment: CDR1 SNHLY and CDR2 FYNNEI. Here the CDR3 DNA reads TGTGCCACAACAAGACAGGATTCCTACGAGCAGTACTTC. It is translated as CATTRQDSYEQYF.

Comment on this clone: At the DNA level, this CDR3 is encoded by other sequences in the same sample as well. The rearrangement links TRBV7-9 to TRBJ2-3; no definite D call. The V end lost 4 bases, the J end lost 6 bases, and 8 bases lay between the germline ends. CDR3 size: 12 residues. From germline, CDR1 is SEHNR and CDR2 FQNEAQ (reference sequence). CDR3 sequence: CASSSIRDTQYF. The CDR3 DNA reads TGTGCCAGCAGCTCGATAAGGGATACGCAGTATTTT.

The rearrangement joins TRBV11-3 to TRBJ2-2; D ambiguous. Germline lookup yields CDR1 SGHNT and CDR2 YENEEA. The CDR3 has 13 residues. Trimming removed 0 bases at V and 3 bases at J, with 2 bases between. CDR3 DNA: TGTGCCAGCAGCTTAGACCACACCGGGGAGCTGTTTTTT. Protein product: CASSLDHTGELFF.

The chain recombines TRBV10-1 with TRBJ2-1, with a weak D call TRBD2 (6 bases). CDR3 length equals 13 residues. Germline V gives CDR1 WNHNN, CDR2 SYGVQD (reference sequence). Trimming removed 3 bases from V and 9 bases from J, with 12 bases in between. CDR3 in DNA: TGCGCCAGCAGTGATTTTATGGGAGGTGAGCAGTTCTTC. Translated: CASSDFMGGEQFF.

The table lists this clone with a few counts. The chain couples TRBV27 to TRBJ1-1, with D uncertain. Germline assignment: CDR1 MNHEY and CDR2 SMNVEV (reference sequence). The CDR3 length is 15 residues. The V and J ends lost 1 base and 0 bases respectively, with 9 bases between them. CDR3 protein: CASSLLGQMNTEAFF. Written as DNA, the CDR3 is TGTGCCAGCAGTTTATTAGGCCAGATGAACACTGAAGCTTTCTTT.

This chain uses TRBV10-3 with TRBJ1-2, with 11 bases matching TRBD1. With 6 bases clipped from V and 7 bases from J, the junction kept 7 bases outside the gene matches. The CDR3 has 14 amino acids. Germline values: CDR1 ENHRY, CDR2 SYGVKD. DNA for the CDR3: TGTGCCATCAGACCGGGACAGGGGGTAGGTGGCTACACCTTC. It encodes CAIRPGQGVGGYTF.